This is a list of T cell receptor beta chains from one sample in a study of blood T cell repertoires in COVID-19. TCRdb's table, derived via immunoSEQ multiplex PCR, lists solely in-frame clones and lacks some. Of roughly 200,000 clones detected, roughly 80% appear once; the ten largest clones hold roughly 5.7%. The material sequenced was peripheral blood. Source of these receptors: a middle-aged woman with COVID-19, enrolled during active disease. CDR3s include the opening cysteine and the closing phenylalanine or tryptophan. D genes are given only for firm matches. A row's size may be missing; if present it is once, few, many or a size class.

j_gene,len,v_gene,d_gene,abundance,CDR3aa,CDR3nt
TRBJ1-1,16,TRBV6-5,TRBD1,.,CASSYTTGFMNTEAFF,TGTGCCAGCAGTTATACGACAGGGTTTATGAACACTGAAGCTTTCTTT
TRBJ2-1,16,TRBV24-1,TRBD2,.,CATSDLAGGPYNEQFF,TGTGCCACCAGTGACCTAGCGGGAGGGCCATACAATGAGCAGTTCTTC
TRBJ1-1,15,TRBV9,.,.,CASSVDQGMNTEAFF,TGTGCCAGCAGCGTAGATCAGGGAATGAACACTGAAGCTTTCTTT
TRBJ1-1,13,TRBV10-3,TRBD1,.,CAIRLTDRETAFF,TGTGCCATCAGGTTAACTGACAGGGAGACTGCTTTCTTT
TRBJ2-5,18,TRBV5-4,TRBD2,.,CASSFQTSGRGSGETQYF,TGTGCCAGCAGCTTCCAGACTAGCGGGAGAGGAAGCGGGGAGACCCAGTACTTC
TRBJ2-7,15,TRBV11-2,.,.,CASSLDQSGTYEQYF,TGTGCCAGCAGCTTAGATCAGAGCGGAACCTACGAGCAGTACTTC
TRBJ2-2,13,TRBV3-1/TRBV3-2,.,few,CASSQGGPGELFF,TGTGCCAGCAGCCAAGGAGGGCCCGGGGAGCTGTTTTTT
TRBJ1-2,15,TRBV10-2,.,.,CASSGTGLGNYGYTF,TGCGCCAGCAGTGGTACAGGGCTGGGTAACTATGGCTACACCTTC
TRBJ1-2,16,TRBV5-1,TRBD1,.,CASSPRQGVVDYGYTF,TGCGCCAGCAGTCCGAGACAGGGCGTCGTGGACTATGGCTACACCTTC
TRBJ1-2,15,TRBV18,TRBD1,.,CASSRLEGGAGGYTF,TGTGCCAGCTCACGATTAGAAGGGGGCGCGGGTGGCTACACCTTC
TRBJ1-2,14,TRBV2,.,.,CASTQASLNYGYTF,TGTGCCAGCACGCAGGCCTCTTTAAACTATGGCTACACCTTC
TRBJ2-5,14,TRBV10-3,TRBD2,.,CAISVRGGGETQYF,TGTGCCATCAGTGTACGGGGGGGAGGAGAGACCCAGTACTTC
TRBJ1-2,14,TRBV10-3,.,.,CAISEDRKAYGYTF,TGTGCCATCAGTGAGGACAGGAAGGCCTATGGCTACACCTTC
TRBJ2-5,14,TRBV6-5,.,.,CASTGPGRQETQYF,TGTGCCAGCACGGGTCCAGGGCGCCAAGAGACCCAGTACTTC
TRBJ1-1,15,TRBV5-5,.,.,CASSAGQQAREAAFF,TGTGCCAGCAGCGCCGGTCAACAGGCGAGGGAGGCGGCTTTCTTT
TRBJ2-7,15,TRBV19,.,.,CASSIDHRTIYEQYF,TGTGCCAGTAGTATAGACCACAGGACTATCTACGAGCAGTACTTC
TRBJ2-3,19,TRBV6-6,TRBD2,.,CASSQGRTSGVLRSDTQYF,TGTGCCAGCAGTCAGGGGAGGACTAGCGGGGTATTGCGTTCAGATACGCAGTATTTT
TRBJ1-2,15,TRBV28,.,.,CASSFLGREVVGYTF,TGTGCCAGCAGTTTTTTGGGCAGGGAGGTTGTTGGCTACACCTTC
TRBJ2-1,17,TRBV19,TRBD2,.,CASSILGLAGGPNEQFF,TGTGCCAGTAGTATTTTGGGACTAGCGGGGGGGCCCAATGAGCAGTTCTTC
TRBJ2-7,15,TRBV6-5,TRBD2,.,CASSITSGGGYEQYF,TGTGCCAGCAGTATTACTAGCGGGGGTGGGTACGAGCAGTACTTC
TRBJ2-7,14,TRBV20-1,.,.,CSASTGTKIGEQYF,TGCAGTGCTAGTACGGGGACAAAAATCGGGGAGCAGTACTTC
TRBJ1-1,16,TRBV5-1,.,.,CASSLEAGRSNTEAFF,TGCGCCAGCAGCTTGGAGGCAGGAAGATCGAACACTGAAGCTTTCTTT
TRBJ1-5,15,TRBV6-4,TRBD1,.,CASSDNIGTGGPQHF,TGTGCCAGCAGTGACAATATTGGAACAGGGGGTCCCCAGCATTTT
TRBJ1-2,14,TRBV21-1,.,.,CASSKWGDNYGYTF,TGTGCCAGCAGCAAATGGGGGGATAACTATGGCTACACCTTC
TRBJ1-2,13,TRBV12-3/TRBV12-4,.,.,CASRDSAGDGYTF,TGTGCCAGCAGGGACTCCGCAGGGGACGGCTACACCTTC
TRBJ1-5,14,TRBV5-4,.,few,CASSLYGSNQPQHF,TGTGCCAGCAGCTTGTACGGTAGCAATCAGCCCCAGCATTTT
TRBJ2-1,16,TRBV2,TRBD2,.,CASMGTSGRLYNEQFF,TGTGCCAGCATGGGGACTAGCGGGAGGCTATACAATGAGCAGTTCTTC
TRBJ2-1,17,TRBV3-1/TRBV3-2,TRBD2,.,CASRGTSGLYSYNEQFF,TGTGCCAGCAGGGGGACTAGCGGGCTATACTCCTACAATGAGCAGTTCTTC
TRBJ2-1,16,TRBV11-2,.,.,CASSYRADSSYNEQFF,TGTGCCAGCAGCTACCGAGCGGATAGCTCCTACAATGAGCAGTTCTTC
TRBJ2-2,14,TRBV3-1/TRBV3-2,.,once,CASSQEEVPGELFF,TGTGCCAGCAGCCAAGAAGAGGTTCCCGGGGAGCTGTTTTTT
TRBJ1-2,16,TRBV5-1,.,.,CASSFREVRANYGYTF,TGCGCCAGCAGCTTTAGGGAGGTGCGGGCTAACTATGGCTACACCTTC
TRBJ1-2,13,TRBV12-3/TRBV12-4,.,.,CASSPGHNYGYTF,TGTGCCAGCAGCCCGGGACACAACTATGGCTACACCTTC
TRBJ2-3,19,TRBV27,TRBD2,.,CASSSRLAGGLLRTDTQYF,TGTGCCAGCAGCTCTCGACTAGCGGGAGGCCTACTTCGCACAGATACGCAGTATTTT
TRBJ2-3,11,TRBV13,.,.,CASSPRDTQYF,TGTGCCAGCAGCCCCCGGGATACGCAGTATTTT